This TCR beta chain came from a study of CD8 T cells in ankylosing spondylitis. TCRdb redid the calling of the 5' RACE reads with MiXCR, one entry per CDR3 protein. Of some 200,000 distinct CDR3 sequences listed, 15% to 20% are singletons. Regarding the study as a whole: As for the disease-linked clones, they showed a CD8+ phenotype and occurred at relatively low frequencies in peripheral blood.

This clonotype was found many times. Its antigen is unidentified. The CDR3 covers 13 residues. The V gene lost 4 bases and the J gene lost 7 bases, with 13 bases spanning the gap. CDR1 SGHRS and CDR2 YFSETQ come from the germline V gene. The rearrangement uses TRBV5-1 and TRBJ2-3; perhaps TRBD1 as D (6 bases). Specimen: blood, either unsorted or a sorted T cell fraction (not recorded which). The clonotype comes from a male donor between 5 and 35 years old with ankylosing spondylitis or in good health (not recorded which). The CDR3 DNA reads TGCGCCAGCAGCCAGATCAGGGACAATACGCAGTATTTT. Its protein product is CASSQIRDNTQYF. Full variable domain (outside the CDR3, taken from reference TRBV5-1 and TRBJ2-3): KAGVTQTPRYLIKTRGQQVTLSCSPISGHRSVSWYQQTPGQGLQFLFEYFSETQRNKGNFPGRFSGRQFSNSRSEMNVSTLELGDSALYLCASSQIRDNTQYFGPGTRLTVL.